This T cell receptor beta chain was retrieved from a study of shared clonotypes between healthy human individuals. Study results and caveats: Donor scarcity curtailed the genetic and exposure-history diversity represented herein.

For every subset, genomic DNA was evenly distributed across several immunoSEQ plates. When replicate PCRs were run on unsorted PBMC, they used 300 ng DNA, 30,000 to 35,000 T cell genomes. Unsorted PBMCs provided DNA that was sequenced on ten immunoSEQ deep assay plates. Data came from immunoSEQ multiplex PCR; TCRdb stores just in-frame clones and leaves some out. Found here are about 460,000 clones, roughly three quarters of them singletons; the top ten hold 9.5% to 15%. The CDR3 has 14 amino acids. CDR1 is SGHTA, CDR2 FQGTGA, per germline. The V and J ends lost 5 bases and 6 bases, in that order; junction bases with no gene match: 8. This clone showed up just a few times. Its antigen is not known.

The source material was PBMCs. The rearrangement joins TRBV7-3 to TRBJ2-7, with 9 bases lining up with TRBD2. The sequence was obtained from a woman aged 40-49 years in good health. Some clones in this sample may be carry-over from other donors' samples. This chain's CDR3 is CASSPSGTKGEQYF. In nucleotides, the CDR3 is TGTGCCAGCAGCCCTAGCGGGACGAAAGGCGAGCAGTACTTC.